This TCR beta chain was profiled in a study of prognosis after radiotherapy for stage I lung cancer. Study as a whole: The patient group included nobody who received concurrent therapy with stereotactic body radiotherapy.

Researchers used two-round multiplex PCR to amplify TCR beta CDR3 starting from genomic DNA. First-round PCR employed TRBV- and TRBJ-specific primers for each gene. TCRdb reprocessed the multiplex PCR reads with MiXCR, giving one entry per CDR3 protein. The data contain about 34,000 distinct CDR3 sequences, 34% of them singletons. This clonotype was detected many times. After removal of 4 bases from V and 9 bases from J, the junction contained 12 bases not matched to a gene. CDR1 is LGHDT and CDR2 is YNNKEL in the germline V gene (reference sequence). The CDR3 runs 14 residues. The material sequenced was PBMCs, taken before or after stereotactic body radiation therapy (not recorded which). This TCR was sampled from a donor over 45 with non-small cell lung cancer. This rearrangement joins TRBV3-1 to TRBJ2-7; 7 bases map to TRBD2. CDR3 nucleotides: TGTGCCAGCAGCCCATCGGCAGGACTAGTGGTGCAGTACTTC. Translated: CASSPSAGLVVQYF.